The clone carrying this TCR beta chain was counted between two and nine times. What it recognizes is unknown. The CDR3 has 11 residues. Germline-derived CDR1 and CDR2 are DFQATT and SNEGSKA (reference sequence). Trimming removed 1 base at V and 7 bases at J, with 7 bases between. As to treatment: roughly ten-day PBMC culture with coronavirus spike peptide pools or control peptides (ViraFEST assay). This sample is part of a study of vaccination and CD4 T cells after COVID-19. Once obtained from cultured CD4+ T cells, the DNA was sequenced using the Oncomine TCR Beta short-read assay. MiXCR was run by TCRdb on the PCR reads, yielding one entry per CDR3 protein. This sample has about 20,000 distinct CDR3 sequences, with approximately 50% found just once.

The clonotype originates from a human donor who had recovered from COVID-19. The V gene is TRBV20-1, the J gene TRBJ1-1, with a weak D call TRBD1 (6 bases). Source: CD4+ T cells from blood, cultured in vitro, taken before SARS-CoV-2 vaccination. The CDR3 spells CSARGTVEAFF. In DNA, the CDR3 is TGCAGTGCTAGAGGGACAGTTGAAGCTTTCTTT.